The clone carrying this TCR beta chain was counted a few times. Its antigen is as yet unknown. The sample is drawn from a study of early T cells in non-severe SARS-CoV-2 infection. General study results and limits: Missing private and CD4 specificities, VDJdb matching favored anti-spike CD8 responses.

One entry per CDR3 protein, called by TCRdb with MiXCR from the 5' RACE reads. The sample has some 71,000 distinct CDR3 sequences; about 9% are singletons. Germline CDR1 MNHEY, CDR2 SMNVEV (reference sequence). Trimming removed 5 bases at V and 2 bases at J, with 13 bases between. This CDR3 has 16 amino acids. The source material was whole blood. This receptor was identified in an adult who was a healthcare worker with PCR-confirmed SARS-CoV-2 infection or an uninfected control (not recorded which). The chain joins TRBV27 to TRBJ2-6; D possibly corresponds to TRBD1 (7 bases). CDR3 sequence (DNA): TGTGCCAGCAGTGGACTCAGGGGGGCTGGGGCCAACGTCCTGACTTTC. It yields the protein CASSGLRGAGANVLTF.